This TCR beta chain appears in the sequencing data of a study of T cells after yellow fever vaccination. This clonotype has a count of ten or more. Its antigen is not identified. Synthesis of TCR cDNA relied on 5'RACE template switching, which attached a universal primer site and UMIs. TCRdb re-analysed the 5' RACE reads in MiXCR, keeping a single row per CDR3 protein. The sample yields around 68,000 distinct CDR3 sequences, around 7% seen once. Germline V CDR1 and CDR2: MNHEY, SVGAGI. The CDR3 is 16 residues long. The J segment lost 5 bases and the V segment lost 0 bases, leaving 6 bases of the junction unmatched. Broader study findings: In FACS-sorted repertoires, abundant clonotypes from the bulk population could appear as contaminants.

The receptor was derived from a man in his late teens or twenties who received the YFV17D yellow fever vaccine. The V and J genes are TRBV6-5 and TRBJ2-7, with 11 bases lining up with TRBD2. Sample: CD8+ T cells sorted from PBMCs, taken 9 to 11 days after the first yellow fever vaccination. The CDR3 reads CASSYSVAGGPHEQYV. CDR3 nucleotides: TGTGCCAGCAGTTACTCGGTAGCGGGGGGGCCCCACGAGCAGTACGTC.